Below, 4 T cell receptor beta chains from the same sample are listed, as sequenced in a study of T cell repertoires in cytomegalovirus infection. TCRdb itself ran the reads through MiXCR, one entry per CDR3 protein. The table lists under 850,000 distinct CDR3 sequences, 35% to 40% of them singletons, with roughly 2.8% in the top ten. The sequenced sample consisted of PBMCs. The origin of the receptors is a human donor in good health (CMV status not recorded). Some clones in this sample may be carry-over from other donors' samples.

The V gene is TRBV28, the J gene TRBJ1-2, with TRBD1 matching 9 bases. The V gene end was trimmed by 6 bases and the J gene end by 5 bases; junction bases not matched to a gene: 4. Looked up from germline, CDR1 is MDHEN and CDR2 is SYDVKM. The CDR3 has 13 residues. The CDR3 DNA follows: TGTGCCAGCAGAACCGGGACAGGGTATGGCTACACCTTC. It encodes CASRTGTGYGYTF.

The CDR3 is CSAPGGGSGNQPQHF. CDR3 sequence (DNA): TGCAGTGCGCCTGGAGGGGGGTCAGGTAATCAGCCCCAGCATTTT. J is TRBJ1-5 and V is TRBV20-1; a weak D match, TRBD1 (6 bases). V was cut by 6 bases and J by 4 bases, with 19 bases left in between. The CDR3 is 15 residues long. Germline V gene sequence: CDR1 DFQATT, CDR2 SNEGSKA (reference sequence).

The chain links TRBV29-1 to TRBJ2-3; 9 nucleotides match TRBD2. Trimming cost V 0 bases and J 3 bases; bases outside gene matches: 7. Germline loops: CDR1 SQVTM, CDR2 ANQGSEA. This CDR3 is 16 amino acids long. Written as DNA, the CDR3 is TGCAGCGTTGAAGAATCTAGCGGGGAGGTTACAGATACGCAGTATTTT. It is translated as CSVEESSGEVTDTQYF.

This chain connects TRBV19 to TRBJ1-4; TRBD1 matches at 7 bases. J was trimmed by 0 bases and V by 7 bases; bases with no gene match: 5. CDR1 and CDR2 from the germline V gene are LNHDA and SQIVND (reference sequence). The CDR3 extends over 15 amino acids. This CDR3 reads CASKRGTATNEKLFF. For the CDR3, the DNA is TGTGCCAGTAAGCGCGGGACAGCAACTAATGAAAAACTGTTTTTT.